The T cell receptor (beta chain) under discussion was sequenced for a study of Ad26.COV2.S vaccination and SARS-CoV-2 variants. In germline, CDR1 is MDHEN, CDR2 SYDVKM. With 6 bases removed from V and 0 bases from J, the gap between germline ends came to 12 bases. The CDR3 contains 14 residues. Sample treatment: 19 received Ad26.COV2.S at low or high dose, single or two shots; 5 received placebo; per-sample allocation not given. Sampling was performed 63 days after the first vaccine or placebo injection. Assay used: immunoSEQ multiplex PCR; TCRdb lists only in-frame clones, some missing. The table includes around 340,000 clones, about 89% detected once.

The sequence was obtained from a person between 18 and 65 years old who received the Ad26.COV2.S COVID-19 vaccine or a placebo. The source material was peripheral blood, sampled in a trial of Ad26.COV2.S vaccine versus placebo. The chain combines TRBV28 with TRBJ2-7; D gene uncertain. The CDR3 DNA reads TGTGCCAGCAGAGCACCGGGCTTCTCCTACGAGCAGTACTTC. This gives the protein CASRAPGFSYEQYF. Together with reference TRBV28 and TRBJ2-7, the CDR3 gives the full variable domain: DVKVTQSSRYLVKRTGEKVFLECVQDMDHENMFWYRQDPGLGLRLIYFSYDVKMKEKGDIPEGYSVSREKKERFSLILESASTNQTSMYLCASRAPGFSYEQYFGPGTRLTVT.